This entry is about one T cell receptor beta chain. Its antigen is unidentified. A much larger clone is a single base away; this may be a read error. RNA was extracted from bulk tissue without any cell sorting. Between August and November 2014, newly diagnosed, chemotherapy-naive lung cancer patients underwent thoracic surgery in China. The library came from three nested PCR rounds adapted from ARM-PCR protocols. Using its own MiXCR run on the multiplex PCR reads, TCRdb lists one record per CDR3 protein. Among more than 120,000 distinct CDR3 sequences listed, approximately 66% were seen once. This sample stems from a study of tumor and adjacent non-tumor tissue in lung cancer. About the research overall: Patients were aged roughly 30 to 76, roughly 9 men and about five women, stage I to III. Each sample yielded roughly 4 million productive TCRbeta reads on average. Study results and limitations: Tumor tissue had significantly higher TCR diversity than normal lung.

The sequenced sample was lung tumor tissue. The receptor's source is a man aged 55 to 70 with small cell lung cancer.

The CDR3 bases are TGTGCCAGCAACCCCCAGCATTTT. As protein: CASNPQHF. The V call is TRBV11-3, the J call TRBJ1-5; D uncertain. The CDR3 runs 8 residues. Germline assignment: CDR1 SGHNT and CDR2 YENEEA. Between the trimmed V and J ends, which lost 7 bases and 10 bases, there was a span of 2 bases.